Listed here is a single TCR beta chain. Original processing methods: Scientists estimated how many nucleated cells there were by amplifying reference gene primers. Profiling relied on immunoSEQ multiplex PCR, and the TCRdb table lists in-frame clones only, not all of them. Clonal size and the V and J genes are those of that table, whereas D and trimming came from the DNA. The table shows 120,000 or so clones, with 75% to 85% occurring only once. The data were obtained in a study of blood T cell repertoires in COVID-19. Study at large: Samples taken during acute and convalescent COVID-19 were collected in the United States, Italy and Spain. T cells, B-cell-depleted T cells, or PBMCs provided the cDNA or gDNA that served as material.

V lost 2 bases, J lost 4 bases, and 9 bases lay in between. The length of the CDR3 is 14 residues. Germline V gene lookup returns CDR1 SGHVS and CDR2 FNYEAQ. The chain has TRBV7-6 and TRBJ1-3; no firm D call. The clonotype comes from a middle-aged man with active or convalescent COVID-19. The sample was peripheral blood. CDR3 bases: TGTGCCAGCAGCTTAACTCAATCGGGAAACACCATATATTTT. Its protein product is CASSLTQSGNTIYF.